The rows below give T cell receptor beta chains drawn from one sample of a study of T cell responses to AZD1222 COVID-19 vaccine. Libraries were prepared by immunoSEQ multiplex PCR; TCRdb keeps only in-frame clonotypes and omits some of them. The table shows roughly 260,000 clones, with just over 90% occurring only once. This sample comprised peripheral blood, obtained on day 0 of AZD1222 vaccination. These TCRs come from an adult in good health. Both conserved end residues are part of each CDR3. The D gene is left open where the match is weak. Clone size is stated in some rows and not others, as once, few, many or a class when expanded.

D gene: NA; V gene: TRBV10-3; clone size: NA; J gene: TRBJ1-5; CDR3 protein: CAISEMDERQPQHF; CDR3 DNA: TGTGCCATCAGTGAGATGGACGAGCGACAGCCCCAGCATTTT
D gene: TRBD2; V gene: TRBV18; clone size: NA; J gene: TRBJ2-1; CDR3 protein: CASSLTLAASSYNEQFF; CDR3 DNA: TGTGCCAGCTCACTGACACTAGCGGCGAGCTCCTACAATGAGCAGTTCTTC
D gene: NA; V gene: TRBV6-5; clone size: once; J gene: TRBJ1-5; CDR3 protein: CASGRTDRPGQPQHF; CDR3 DNA: TGTGCCAGCGGGAGGACTGACAGGCCCGGTCAGCCCCAGCATTTT
D gene: NA; V gene: TRBV12-3/TRBV12-4; clone size: NA; J gene: TRBJ2-1; CDR3 protein: CASSFDGGPRQFF; CDR3 DNA: TGTGCCAGCAGTTTTGACGGGGGCCCACGGCAGTTCTTC
D gene: NA; V gene: TRBV4-2; clone size: NA; J gene: TRBJ2-7; CDR3 protein: CASSRGTEDVTYEQYF; CDR3 DNA: TGTGCCAGCAGCCGTGGGACGGAAGACGTTACCTACGAGCAGTACTTC
D gene: TRBD1; V gene: TRBV5-4; clone size: NA; J gene: TRBJ1-5; CDR3 protein: CASSIQGRAKPQHF; CDR3 DNA: TGTGCCAGCAGTATACAGGGGCGTGCAAAGCCCCAGCATTTT
D gene: TRBD1; V gene: TRBV29-1; clone size: NA; J gene: TRBJ1-2; CDR3 protein: CSVTGNYGYTF; CDR3 DNA: TGCAGCGTGACAGGGAACTATGGCTACACCTTC
D gene: NA; V gene: TRBV18; clone size: NA; J gene: TRBJ1-2; CDR3 protein: CASSSSYGYTF; CDR3 DNA: TGTGCCAGCTCCTCGAGCTATGGCTACACCTTC
D gene: NA; V gene: TRBV28; clone size: NA; J gene: TRBJ2-4; CDR3 protein: CASSLTRAKNIQYF; CDR3 DNA: TGTGCCAGCAGTCTTACGCGGGCCAAAAACATTCAGTACTTC
D gene: TRBD1; V gene: TRBV5-4; clone size: NA; J gene: TRBJ2-5; CDR3 protein: CASSWDRKETQYF; CDR3 DNA: TGTGCCAGCAGCTGGGACAGGAAAGAGACCCAGTACTTC
D gene: NA; V gene: TRBV9; clone size: NA; J gene: TRBJ2-7; CDR3 protein: CASSPRGDPSSYEQYF; CDR3 DNA: TGTGCCAGCAGCCCACGCGGGGACCCGAGCTCCTACGAGCAGTACTTC
D gene: TRBD1; V gene: TRBV24-1; clone size: NA; J gene: TRBJ2-1; CDR3 protein: CATSDPTGQLYNEQFF; CDR3 DNA: TGTGCCACCAGTGACCCAACGGGACAGCTCTACAATGAGCAGTTCTTC
D gene: NA; V gene: TRBV7-2; clone size: NA; J gene: TRBJ1-5; CDR3 protein: CASSSLGGNQPQHF; CDR3 DNA: TGTGCCAGCAGCTCCCTGGGAGGCAATCAGCCCCAGCATTTT
D gene: NA; V gene: TRBV7-9; clone size: NA; J gene: TRBJ1-4; CDR3 protein: CASSPRQGLMRGVEKLFF; CDR3 DNA: TGTGCCAGCAGCCCCCGGCAGGGGCTAATGAGGGGGGTTGAAAAACTGTTTTTT
D gene: TRBD2; V gene: TRBV7-2; clone size: NA; J gene: TRBJ2-1; CDR3 protein: CASSTSGRSSYNEQFF; CDR3 DNA: TGTGCCAGCAGTACTAGCGGGAGGAGCTCCTACAATGAGCAGTTCTTC
D gene: TRBD1; V gene: TRBV5-1; clone size: once; J gene: TRBJ2-2; CDR3 protein: CASSIGQANTGELFF; CDR3 DNA: TGCGCCAGCAGCATCGGACAGGCGAACACCGGGGAGCTGTTTTTT
D gene: TRBD2; V gene: TRBV7-2; clone size: NA; J gene: TRBJ2-3; CDR3 protein: CASSPPGLAGGKGRDTQYF; CDR3 DNA: TGTGCCAGCAGCCCACCGGGACTAGCGGGAGGTAAGGGGAGAGATACGCAGTATTTT
D gene: NA; V gene: TRBV20-1; clone size: NA; J gene: TRBJ2-7; CDR3 protein: CSASGGPEQYF; CDR3 DNA: TGCAGTGCTAGCGGGGGGCCCGAGCAGTACTTC
D gene: TRBD1; V gene: TRBV6-5; clone size: NA; J gene: TRBJ2-7; CDR3 protein: CASSLDTGGYEQYF; CDR3 DNA: TGTGCCAGCAGTCTAGATACAGGGGGCTACGAGCAGTACTTC
D gene: TRBD1; V gene: TRBV9; clone size: NA; J gene: TRBJ2-6; CDR3 protein: CASSLQRTGGASGANVLTF; CDR3 DNA: TGTGCCAGCAGCCTTCAGAGAACAGGGGGCGCGTCAGGGGCCAACGTCCTGACTTTC
D gene: NA; V gene: TRBV9; clone size: NA; J gene: TRBJ1-6; CDR3 protein: CASSRDGLYNSPLHF; CDR3 DNA: TGTGCCAGCAGCCGGGACGGACTCTATAATTCACCCCTCCACTTT
D gene: TRBD2; V gene: TRBV9; clone size: NA; J gene: TRBJ2-2; CDR3 protein: CASSVSYPLAGGPGELFF; CDR3 DNA: TGTGCCAGCAGCGTCTCCTACCCACTAGCGGGAGGGCCCGGGGAGCTGTTTTTT
D gene: NA; V gene: TRBV13; clone size: NA; J gene: TRBJ2-1; CDR3 protein: CASSLDQGNEQFF; CDR3 DNA: TGTGCCAGCAGCTTAGATCAGGGGAATGAGCAGTTCTTC
D gene: TRBD1; V gene: TRBV7-8; clone size: NA; J gene: TRBJ2-2; CDR3 protein: CASSLNRGFTGELFF; CDR3 DNA: TGTGCCAGCAGCTTAAACAGGGGCTTCACCGGGGAGCTGTTTTTT
D gene: NA; V gene: TRBV5-1; clone size: NA; J gene: TRBJ2-6; CDR3 protein: CASSLTAGAGANVLTF; CDR3 DNA: TGCGCCAGCAGCTTGACGGCTGGCGCTGGGGCCAACGTCCTGACTTTC
D gene: NA; V gene: TRBV2; clone size: NA; J gene: TRBJ2-3; CDR3 protein: CASSEAPTGTDTQYF; CDR3 DNA: TGTGCCAGCAGTGAAGCCCCAACAGGGACAGATACGCAGTATTTT